The rows below give T cell receptor beta chains drawn from one sample of a study of control samples from healthy donors and cancer patients. The data were produced by immunoSEQ multiplex PCR, yet TCRdb's version contains in-frame clones alone and is incomplete. The data hold over 150,000 clones, with nearly 90% observed a single time. The sequenced sample was blood. Receptors originate from a woman aged 50 to 65 in good health. The CDR3 runs from the conserved cysteine through the conserved F or W.

v_call,cdr3_aa
TRBV6-1,CASSEVLVGNTIYF
TRBV24-1,CATSDDPLTGGGYTF
TRBV5-1,CASSLDFASMASEQFF
TRBV10-3,CAISGDRGRHEQFF
TRBV3-1/TRBV3-2,CASSPGTDTSTDTQYF
TRBV14,CASSQGLGGYEQYF
TRBV19,CASSPLDRAWEKLFF
TRBV7-2,CASSLDRLTYEQYF
TRBV21-1,CASSPGSQETQYF
TRBV12-3/TRBV12-4,CASSQSGLYGYTF
TRBV7-2,CASSPRASGTETQYF
TRBV7-3,CASRDVRSGNTIYF
TRBV7-9,CASITWGSRMNTEAFF
TRBV18,CASSTTGDNSAEAFF
TRBV18,CASSKDPSYYGYTF
TRBV18,CASSPGRVTNSYNEQFF
TRBV27,CASSSGDYGYTF
TRBV6-5,CASSYLGQGGEKLFF
TRBV5-1,CASSLMTGSNYGYTF
TRBV18,CASSPGIDGGFSNQPQHF
TRBV10-3,CAISDTYEQYF
TRBV7-6,CASSSIGEAFF
TRBV28,CASRQTHYEQYF
TRBV7-8,CASSLVAPGDTEAFF
TRBV5-4,CASSLDRQLDEQYF
TRBV9,CASSRGDLTIYF
TRBV7-9,CASSLADGTGHEAFF
TRBV19,CASSIRDRGPYGNTIYF
TRBV2,CASRPGDSHNSPLHF
TRBV9,CASSVEVAGGGEQFF
TRBV6-1,CASSESGSASSYEQYF
TRBV7-6,CASSLAGRGNSPLHF
TRBV12-3/TRBV12-4,CASSGDRGETQYF
TRBV29-1,CSVASGGTSGANVLTF
TRBV2,CASALRTEAFF
TRBV3-1/TRBV3-2,CASSARPGGGGDTQYF
TRBV19,CASSIRRQVVAEAFF
TRBV6-2/TRBV6-3,CASSWGGGVVSYNEQFF
TRBV7-6,CASESSPGDTDTQYF
TRBV5-1,CASSLAFPKSFSSFGANVLTF
TRBV10-3,CAISGFLNSPLHF
TRBV11-3,CASSLKARGYGYTF
TRBV19,CATLGGMNTEAFF
TRBV5-8,CASSSLIGRSYEQYF
TRBV29-1,CSVGRGPRESYTF
TRBV6-4,CASSRTGPLSGANVLTF
TRBV7-2,CASSLGIGGPTEAFF
TRBV29-1,CSVGAGGGYGYTF